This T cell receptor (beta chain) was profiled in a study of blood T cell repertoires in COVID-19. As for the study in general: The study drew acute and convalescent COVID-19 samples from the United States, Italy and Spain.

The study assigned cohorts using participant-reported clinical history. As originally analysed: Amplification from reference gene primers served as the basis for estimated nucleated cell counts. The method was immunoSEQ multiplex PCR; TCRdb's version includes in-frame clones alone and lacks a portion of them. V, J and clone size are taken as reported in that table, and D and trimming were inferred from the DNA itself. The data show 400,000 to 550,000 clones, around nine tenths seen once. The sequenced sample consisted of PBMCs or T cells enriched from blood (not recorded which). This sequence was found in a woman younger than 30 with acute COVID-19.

CDR3 nucleotide sequence: TGTGCCAGCCATCTGGGGGCAGGCACCGGGGAGCTGTTTTTT. It encodes CASHLGAGTGELFF. The gene calls are TRBV6-5 and TRBJ2-2, with a tentative D call TRBD1 (6 bases). V was shortened by 8 bases and J by 4 bases, with 14 bases between the two germline ends. Germline CDR1 reads MNHEY; CDR2 reads SVGAGI. This CDR3 has 14 amino acids.